This T cell receptor (beta chain) was captured in a study of radiotherapy plus CTLA-4 blockade in lung cancer (dated 2018 in TCRdb). Notes on the research overall: Objective responses were observed in approximately 17% of enrolled patients, and disease control was achieved in less than 35%. The research as a whole found: After treatment with radiotherapy and ipilimumab, TCR clones that originated in tumors expanded in peripheral blood. The strongest predictors of response, as reported, were early dynamic changes in blood T cell clones along with a rise in serum interferon-beta after radiation.

The library was produced with the immunoSEQ multiplex PCR assay. This is the immuneACCESS table as TCRdb keeps it, with only in-frame sequences that have V and J called. A part of the clones is gone; compared with another copy, unresolved V genes explain less than half, and the rest is unexplained. The sample contains roughly 73,000 clones, more than 75% of them found a single time. The top ten clones comprise 40% to 45% of the sample. Reading from cysteine to phenylalanine, the CDR3 counts 17 amino acids. Only the CDR3 DNA stays, 51 bases, in frame from base 1. As encoded in the germline V gene, CDR1 is MDHEN while CDR2 is SYDVKM. V is cut by 8 bases and J by 2 bases, and the space between the germline ends is 22 bases. Focal radiation therapy combined with CTLA-4 blockade (ipilimumab) was tested in patients with chemo-refractory metastatic non-small-cell lung cancer. Comment on this clone: No cognate antigen has been identified for it. No clone much larger than this one lies a single base away; base qualities are absent.

The chain joins TRBV28 to TRBJ1-5; TRBD1 is perhaps the D gene, given 5 matching bases. This receptor was obtained from a human donor with non-small cell lung cancer that progressed on radiotherapy plus ipilimumab. The sample consisted of peripheral blood, taken from a patient treated with radiotherapy plus ipilimumab. The nucleotides are TGTGCCAGCCGAACGGGACTCAAGGCGGTGGGCAATCAGCCCCAGCATTTT. This is translated as CASRTGLKAVGNQPQHF. Full variable domain (CDR3 extended with the reference TRBV28 and TRBJ1-5 proteins): DVKVTQSSRYLVKRTGEKVFLECVQDMDHENMFWYRQDPGLGLRLIYFSYDVKMKEKGDIPEGYSVSREKKERFSLILESASTNQTSMYLCASRTGLKAVGNQPQHFGDGTRLSIL.